Listed here is a single TCR beta chain. These data belong to a study of blood T cell repertoires in COVID-19. In the study overall: The origin of the acute and convalescent COVID-19 samples was the United States, Italy and Spain. PBMCs, B-cell-depleted T cells, or T cells provided the cDNA or gDNA that made up the material.

Authors' methods: Amplification from reference gene primers served as the basis for estimated nucleated cell counts. This table comes from immunoSEQ multiplex PCR, and its TCRdb copy is limited to in-frame clones, with some not included. V and J calls and clone size come straight from that table; D and trimming were deduced from the DNA. In the table there are more than 85,000 clones, roughly 79% of which are singletons. Material: peripheral blood. The sequence derives from a woman aged 70-85 years with acute or convalescent COVID-19.

CDR3 bases: TGTGCCAGCAGCTGGGCGGGGACCGCCTTAGATGAGACCCAGTACTTC. Amino acid sequence: CASSWAGTALDETQYF. This sequence joins TRBV11-3 and TRBJ2-5; weak D call: TRBD2 (6 bases). This CDR3 comprises 16 residues. CDR1 and CDR2 (germline): SGHNT, YENEEA. V was cut by 4 bases and J by 5 bases, with 20 bases left in between.